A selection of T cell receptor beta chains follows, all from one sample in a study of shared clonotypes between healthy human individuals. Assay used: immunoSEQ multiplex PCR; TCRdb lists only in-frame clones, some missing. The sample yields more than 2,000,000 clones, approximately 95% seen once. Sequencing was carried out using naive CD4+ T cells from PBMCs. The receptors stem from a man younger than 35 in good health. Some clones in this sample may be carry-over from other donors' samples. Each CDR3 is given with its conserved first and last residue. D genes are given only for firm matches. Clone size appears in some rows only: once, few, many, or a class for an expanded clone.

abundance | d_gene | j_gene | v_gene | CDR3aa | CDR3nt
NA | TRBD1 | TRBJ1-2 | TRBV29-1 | CSVADRGLTYGYTF | TGCAGCGTGGCTGACAGGGGTCTGACCTATGGCTACACCTTC
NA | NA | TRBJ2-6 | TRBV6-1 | CASSEAWDGANVLTF | TGTGCCAGCAGTGAAGCCTGGGATGGGGCCAACGTCCTGACTTTC
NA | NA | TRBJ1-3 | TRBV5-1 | CASSWGGQVSGNTIYF | TGCGCCAGCAGCTGGGGGGGCCAGGTCTCTGGAAACACCATATATTTT
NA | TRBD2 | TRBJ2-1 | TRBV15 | CATSRAGLAGVRGYNEQFF | TGTGCCACCAGCAGAGCGGGACTAGCGGGAGTTAGGGGCTACAATGAGCAGTTCTTC
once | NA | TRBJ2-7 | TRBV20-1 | CSAAARYEQYF | TGCAGTGCTGCCGCGCGTTACGAGCAGTACTTC
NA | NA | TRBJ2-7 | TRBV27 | CASSFTGTAYEQYF | TGTGCCAGCAGTTTCACCGGGACGGCCTACGAGCAGTACTTC
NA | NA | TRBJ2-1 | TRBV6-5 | CASRGIGELGNEQFF | TGTGCCAGCAGAGGTATCGGGGAGCTGGGCAATGAGCAGTTCTTC
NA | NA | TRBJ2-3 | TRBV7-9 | CASNVAARTDTQYF | TGTGCCAGCAACGTAGCGGCCCGCACAGATACGCAGTATTTT
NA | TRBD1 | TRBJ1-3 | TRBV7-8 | CASSPGQGGNTIYF | TGTGCCAGCAGCCCAGGACAGGGGGGAAACACCATATATTTT
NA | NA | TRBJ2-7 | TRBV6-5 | CASSYHGSYEQYF | TGTGCCAGCAGTTACCACGGGTCCTACGAGCAGTACTTC
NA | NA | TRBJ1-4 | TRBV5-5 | CASSFRVSGGEKLFF | TGTGCCAGCAGCTTCCGGGTCTCGGGAGGTGAAAAACTGTTTTTT
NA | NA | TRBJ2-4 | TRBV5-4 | CASSWGQGGGVSNIQYF | TGTGCCAGCAGCTGGGGACAGGGCGGGGGGGTATCGAACATTCAGTACTTC
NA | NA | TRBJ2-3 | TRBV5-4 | CASSLTGYTDTQYF | TGTGCCAGCAGCTTGACAGGGTACACAGATACGCAGTATTTT
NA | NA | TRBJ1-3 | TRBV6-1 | CATLRRDGNTIYF | TGTGCCACCTTGCGGAGAGACGGAAACACCATATATTTT
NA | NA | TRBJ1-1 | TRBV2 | CASSPHAGEGVAFF | TGTGCCAGCAGTCCTCATGCAGGGGAGGGTGTAGCTTTCTTT
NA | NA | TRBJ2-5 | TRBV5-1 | CASSLESGFETQYF | TGCGCCAGCAGCTTGGAGTCCGGGTTTGAGACCCAGTACTTC
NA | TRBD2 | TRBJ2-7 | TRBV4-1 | CASSLAGGYEQYF | TGCGCCAGCAGCTTAGCGGGAGGGTACGAGCAGTACTTC
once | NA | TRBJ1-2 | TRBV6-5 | CASTPLFPGDYGYTF | TGTGCCAGCACCCCGCTGTTTCCGGGTGACTATGGCTACACCTTC
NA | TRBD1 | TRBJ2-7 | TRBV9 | CASSVGQGTGQYEQYF | TGTGCCAGCAGCGTAGGGCAAGGGACAGGGCAATACGAGCAGTACTTC
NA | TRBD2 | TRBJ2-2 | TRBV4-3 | CASSPHSGRAGNGELFF | TGCGCCAGCAGCCCCCATAGCGGGAGGGCCGGTAACGGGGAGCTGTTTTTT
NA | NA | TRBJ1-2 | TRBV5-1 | CASNTGGASYGYTF | TGCGCCAGCAACACCGGGGGCGCTTCTTATGGCTACACCTTC
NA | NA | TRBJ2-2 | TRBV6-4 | CASSVSNTGELFF | TGTGCCAGTAGCGTCTCGAACACCGGGGAGCTGTTTTTT
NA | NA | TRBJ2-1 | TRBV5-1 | CASSLGQGGNEQFF | TGCGCCAGCAGCTTGGGGCAGGGAGGAAATGAGCAGTTCTTC
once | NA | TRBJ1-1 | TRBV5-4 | CASSLQGTEAFF | TGTGCCAGCAGCTTGCAGGGGACTGAAGCTTTCTTT
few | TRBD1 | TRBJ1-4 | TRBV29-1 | CSVFGQGGEKLFF | TGCAGCGTTTTCGGACAGGGAGGAGAAAAACTGTTTTTT
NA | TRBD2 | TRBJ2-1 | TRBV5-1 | CASSWNSGSPYNEQFF | TGCGCCAGCAGCTGGAATAGCGGGAGTCCCTACAATGAGCAGTTCTTC
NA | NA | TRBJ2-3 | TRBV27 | CASSHPGPPYTQYF | TGTGCCAGCAGTCACCCGGGACCCCCGTATACGCAGTATTTT
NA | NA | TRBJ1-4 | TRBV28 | CATLLRQTNEKLFF | TGTGCCACCCTCCTACGGCAGACTAATGAAAAACTGTTTTTT